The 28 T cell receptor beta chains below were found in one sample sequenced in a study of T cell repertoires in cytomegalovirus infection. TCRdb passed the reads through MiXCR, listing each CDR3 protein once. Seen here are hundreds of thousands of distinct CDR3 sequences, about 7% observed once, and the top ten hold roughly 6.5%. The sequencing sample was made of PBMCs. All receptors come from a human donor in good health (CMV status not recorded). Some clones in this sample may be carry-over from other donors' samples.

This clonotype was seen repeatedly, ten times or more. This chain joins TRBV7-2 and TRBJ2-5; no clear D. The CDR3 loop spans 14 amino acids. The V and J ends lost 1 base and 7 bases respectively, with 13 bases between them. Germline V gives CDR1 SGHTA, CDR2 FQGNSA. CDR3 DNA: TGTGCCAGCAGCTTAGAGGAGCGTAGGGCGACCCAGTACTTC. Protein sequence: CASSLEERRATQYF.

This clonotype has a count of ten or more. CDR3 amino acids: CASSFFNLQASVPLYEQYF. In DNA, the CDR3 is TGTGCCAGCAGTTTCTTTAATCTCCAGGCCAGTGTTCCCCTTTACGAGCAGTACTTC. This sequence joins TRBV12-3 or TRBV12-4 and TRBJ2-7; D unresolved. The V end was cut by 3 bases, the J end by 4 bases, with 28 bases between. The CDR3 extends over 19 amino acids.

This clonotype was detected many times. CDR3 sequence: CASSLSEVTNSPLHF. The CDR3 DNA sequence: TGTGCCAGCAGCTTATCGGAGGTTACGAATTCACCCCTCCACTTT. The chain carries TRBV7-2 and TRBJ1-6, with D unclear. V was clipped by 2 bases and J by 7 bases, with 12 bases between them. There are 15 residues in the CDR3. Germline values: CDR1 SGHTA, CDR2 FQGNSA.

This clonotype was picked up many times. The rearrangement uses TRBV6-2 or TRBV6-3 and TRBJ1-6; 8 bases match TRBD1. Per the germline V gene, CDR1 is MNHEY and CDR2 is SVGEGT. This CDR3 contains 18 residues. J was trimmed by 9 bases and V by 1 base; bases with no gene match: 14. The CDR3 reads CASSYFATGATSGSPLHF. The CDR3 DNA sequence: TGTGCCAGCAGTTACTTCGCGACAGGGGCTACTTCAGGTTCACCCCTCCACTTT.

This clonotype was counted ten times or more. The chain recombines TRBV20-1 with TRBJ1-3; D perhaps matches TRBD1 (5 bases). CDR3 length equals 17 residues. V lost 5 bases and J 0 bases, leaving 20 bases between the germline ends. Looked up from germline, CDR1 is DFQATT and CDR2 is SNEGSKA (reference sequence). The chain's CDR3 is CSACPPGRILSGNTIYF. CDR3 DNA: TGCAGTGCTTGTCCCCCGGGACGGATTCTCTCTGGAAACACCATATATTTT.

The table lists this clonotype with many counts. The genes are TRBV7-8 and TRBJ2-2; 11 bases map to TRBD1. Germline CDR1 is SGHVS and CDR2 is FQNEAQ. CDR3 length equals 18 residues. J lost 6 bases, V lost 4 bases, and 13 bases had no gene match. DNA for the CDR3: TGTGCCAGCAGCTCAAGGGGTGGACAGGGGGCAATGGCCGGGGAGCTGTTTTTT. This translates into CASSSRGGQGAMAGELFF.

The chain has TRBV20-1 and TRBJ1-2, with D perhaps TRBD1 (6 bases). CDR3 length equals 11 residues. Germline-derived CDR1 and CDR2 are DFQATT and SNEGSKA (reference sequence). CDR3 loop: CSRGGANGYTF. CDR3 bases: TGCAGCCGGGGGGGGGCGAATGGCTACACCTTC.

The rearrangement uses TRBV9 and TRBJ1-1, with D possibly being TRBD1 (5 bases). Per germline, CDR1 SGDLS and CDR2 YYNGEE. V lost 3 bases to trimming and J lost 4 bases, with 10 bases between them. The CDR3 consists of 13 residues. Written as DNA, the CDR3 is TGTGCCAGCAGCGCAGGGCCGGGCACTGAAGCTTTCTTT. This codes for CASSAGPGTEAFF.

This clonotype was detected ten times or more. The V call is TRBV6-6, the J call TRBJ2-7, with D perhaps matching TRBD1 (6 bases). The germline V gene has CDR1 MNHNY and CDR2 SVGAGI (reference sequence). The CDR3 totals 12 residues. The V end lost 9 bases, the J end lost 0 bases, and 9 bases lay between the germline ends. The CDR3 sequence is CASSDSSYEQYF. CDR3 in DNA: TGTGCCAGTTCGGACAGCTCCTACGAGCAGTACTTC.

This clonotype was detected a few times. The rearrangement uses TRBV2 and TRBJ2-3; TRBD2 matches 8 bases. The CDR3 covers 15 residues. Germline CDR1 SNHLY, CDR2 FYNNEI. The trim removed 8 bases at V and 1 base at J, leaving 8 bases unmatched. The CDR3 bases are TGTGCCAGCCTCCGACGGGGGGGCGGCACAGATACGCAGTATTTT. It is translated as CASLRRGGGTDTQYF.

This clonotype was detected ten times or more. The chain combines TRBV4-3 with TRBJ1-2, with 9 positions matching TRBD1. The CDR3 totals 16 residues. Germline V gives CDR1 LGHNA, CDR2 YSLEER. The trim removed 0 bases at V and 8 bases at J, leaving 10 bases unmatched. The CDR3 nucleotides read TGCGCCAGCAGCCAAGAATGGGACAGGGAGAGATACGGCTACACCTTC. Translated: CASSQEWDRERYGYTF.

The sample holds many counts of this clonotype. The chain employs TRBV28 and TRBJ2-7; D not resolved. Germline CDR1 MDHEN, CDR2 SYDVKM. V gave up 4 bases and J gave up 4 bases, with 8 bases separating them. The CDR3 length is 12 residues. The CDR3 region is CASSSDPYEQYF. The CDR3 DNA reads TGTGCCAGCAGTTCGGACCCTTACGAGCAGTACTTC.

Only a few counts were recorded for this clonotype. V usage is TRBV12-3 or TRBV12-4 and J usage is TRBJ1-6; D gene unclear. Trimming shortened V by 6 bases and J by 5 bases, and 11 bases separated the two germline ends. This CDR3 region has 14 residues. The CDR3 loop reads CASSKEVDNSPLHF. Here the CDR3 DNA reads TGTGCCAGCAGCAAAGAGGTCGATAATTCACCCCTCCACTTT.

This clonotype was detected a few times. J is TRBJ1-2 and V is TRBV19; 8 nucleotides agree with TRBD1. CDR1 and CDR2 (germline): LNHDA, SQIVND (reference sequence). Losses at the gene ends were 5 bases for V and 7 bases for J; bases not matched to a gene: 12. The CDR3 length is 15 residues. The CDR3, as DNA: TGTGCCAGTAGTTACGGCGGACAGGGTCGGCTTGGCTACACCTTC. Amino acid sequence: CASSYGGQGRLGYTF.

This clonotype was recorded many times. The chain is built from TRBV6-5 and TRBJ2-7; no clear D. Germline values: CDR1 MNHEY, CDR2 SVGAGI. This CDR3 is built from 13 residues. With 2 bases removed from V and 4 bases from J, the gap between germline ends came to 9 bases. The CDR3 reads CASSYGRAYEQYF. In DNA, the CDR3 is TGTGCCAGCAGTTACGGTAGGGCTTACGAGCAGTACTTC.

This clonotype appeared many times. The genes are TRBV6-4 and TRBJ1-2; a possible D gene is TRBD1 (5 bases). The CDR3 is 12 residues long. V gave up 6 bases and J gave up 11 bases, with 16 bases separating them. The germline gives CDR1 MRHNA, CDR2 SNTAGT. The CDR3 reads CASRDGAAGYTF. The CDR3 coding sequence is TGTGCCAGCAGGGACGGGGCTGCAGGGTACACCTTC.

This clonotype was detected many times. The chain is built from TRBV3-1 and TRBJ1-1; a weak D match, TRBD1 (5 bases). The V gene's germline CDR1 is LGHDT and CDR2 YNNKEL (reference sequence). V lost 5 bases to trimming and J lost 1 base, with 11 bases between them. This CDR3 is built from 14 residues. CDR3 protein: CASSSWGENTEAFF. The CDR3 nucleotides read TGTGCCAGCAGCTCCTGGGGGGAGAACACTGAAGCTTTCTTT.

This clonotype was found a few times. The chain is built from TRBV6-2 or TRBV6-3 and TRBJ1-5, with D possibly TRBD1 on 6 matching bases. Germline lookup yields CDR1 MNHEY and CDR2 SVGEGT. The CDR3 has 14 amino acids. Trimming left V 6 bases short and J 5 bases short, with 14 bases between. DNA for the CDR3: TGTGCCAGCAGGAACCGGGACACTGATCAGCCCCAGCATTTT. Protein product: CASRNRDTDQPQHF.

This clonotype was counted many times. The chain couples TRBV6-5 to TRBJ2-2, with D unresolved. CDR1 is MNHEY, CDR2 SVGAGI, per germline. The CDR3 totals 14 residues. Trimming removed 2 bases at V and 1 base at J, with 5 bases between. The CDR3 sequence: CASSYGVNTGELFF. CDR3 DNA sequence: TGTGCCAGCAGTTACGGGGTGAACACCGGGGAGCTGTTTTTT.

The CDR3 DNA is TGTGCCAGCCGCTTCCTGACAGGGCCGAACACCGGGGAGCTGTTTTTT. Its translation: CASRFLTGPNTGELFF. The chain combines TRBV6-2 or TRBV6-3 with TRBJ2-2; 7 bases agree with TRBD1. The CDR3 loop spans 16 amino acids. J lost 0 bases, V lost 8 bases, and 9 bases had no gene match. Germline V gene lookup returns CDR1 MNHEY and CDR2 SVGEGT.

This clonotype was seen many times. The CDR3, as DNA: TGTGCCAGCAGCTTAGGGTCCAGGGGGGATCAGCCCCAGCATTTT. The encoded protein is CASSLGSRGDQPQHF. The chain couples TRBV7-2 to TRBJ1-5; 7 bases fit TRBD1. J gave up 5 bases and V 1 base, and 5 bases lay outside the gene matches. The germline V gene encodes CDR1 SGHTA and CDR2 FQGNSA. The CDR3 loop spans 15 amino acids.

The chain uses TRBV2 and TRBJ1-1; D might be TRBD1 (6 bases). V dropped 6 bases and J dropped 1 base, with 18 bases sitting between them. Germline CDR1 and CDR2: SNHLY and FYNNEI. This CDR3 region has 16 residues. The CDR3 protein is CASRGDGTPWNTEAFF. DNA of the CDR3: TGTGCCAGCAGAGGAGACGGGACACCGTGGAACACTGAAGCTTTCTTT.

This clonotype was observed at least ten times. CDR3 nucleotide sequence: TGTGCCAGCAGCTTAGTGGCCAGCAAAGAGACCCAGTACTTC. It codes for CASSLVASKETQYF. The gene calls are TRBV7-2 and TRBJ2-5; D call uncertain. Per the germline V gene, CDR1 is SGHTA and CDR2 is FQGNSA. The V gene lost 1 base and the J gene lost 3 bases, with 9 bases spanning the gap. The CDR3 consists of 14 residues.

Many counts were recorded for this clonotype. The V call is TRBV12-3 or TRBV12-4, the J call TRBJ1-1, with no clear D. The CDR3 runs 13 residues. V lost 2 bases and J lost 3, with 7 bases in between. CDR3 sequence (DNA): TGTGCCAGCAGTTTAAACTCGGACACTGAAGCTTTCTTT. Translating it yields CASSLNSDTEAFF.

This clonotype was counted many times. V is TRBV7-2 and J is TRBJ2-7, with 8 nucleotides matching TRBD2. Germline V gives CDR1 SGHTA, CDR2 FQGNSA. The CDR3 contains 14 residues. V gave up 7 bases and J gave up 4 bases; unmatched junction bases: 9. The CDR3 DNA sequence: TGTGCCAGCACCCCGCCGGGGGGGCGGTACGAGCAGTACTTC. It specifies CASTPPGGRYEQYF. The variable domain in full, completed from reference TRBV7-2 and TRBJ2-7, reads GAGVSQSPSNKVTEKGKDVELRCDPISGHTALYWYRQSLGQGLEFLIYFQGNSAPDKSGLPSDRFSAERTGGSVSTLTIQRTQQEDSAVYLCASTPPGGRYEQYFGPGTRLTVT.

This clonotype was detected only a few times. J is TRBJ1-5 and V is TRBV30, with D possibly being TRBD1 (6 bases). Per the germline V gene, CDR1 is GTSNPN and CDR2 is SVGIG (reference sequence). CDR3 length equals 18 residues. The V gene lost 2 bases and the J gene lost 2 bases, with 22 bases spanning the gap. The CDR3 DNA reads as TGTGCCTGGAGTCTTCAAGGGCAGGGGCTCTTGGGCAATCAGCCCCAGCATTTT. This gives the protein CAWSLQGQGLLGNQPQHF. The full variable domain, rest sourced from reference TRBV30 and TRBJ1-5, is SQTIHQWPATLVQPVGSPLSLECTVEGTSNPNLYWYRQAAGRGLQLLFYSVGIGQISSEVPQNLSASRPQDRQFILSSKKLLLSDSGFYLCAWSLQGQGLLGNQPQHFGDGTRLSIL.

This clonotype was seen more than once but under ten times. CDR3 amino acids: CAISEGGNTGELFF. The CDR3, as DNA: TGTGCCATCAGTGAAGGGGGAAACACCGGGGAGCTGTTTTTT. The rearrangement joins TRBV10-3 to TRBJ2-2; weak D call: TRBD1 (6 bases). Germline loops: CDR1 ENHRY, CDR2 SYGVKD. The CDR3 extends over 14 amino acids. The V end lost 3 bases, the J end lost 2 bases, and 7 bases lay between the germline ends.

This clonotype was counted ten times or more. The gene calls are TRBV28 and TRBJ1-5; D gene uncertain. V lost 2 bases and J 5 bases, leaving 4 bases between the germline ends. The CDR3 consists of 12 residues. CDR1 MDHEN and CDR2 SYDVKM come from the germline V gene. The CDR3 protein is CASSLPDQPQHF. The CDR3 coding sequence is TGTGCCAGCAGTTTACCGGATCAGCCCCAGCATTTT. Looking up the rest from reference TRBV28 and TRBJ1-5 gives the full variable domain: DVKVTQSSRYLVKRTGEKVFLECVQDMDHENMFWYRQDPGLGLRLIYFSYDVKMKEKGDIPEGYSVSREKKERFSLILESASTNQTSMYLCASSLPDQPQHFGDGTRLSIL.